The subject of this entry is one T cell receptor beta chain. Its antigen is unknown. This record comes from a study of cytomegalovirus exposure and HLA in healthy donors. The trim removed 3 bases at V and 4 bases at J, leaving 5 bases unmatched. The CDR3 has 14 amino acids. Germline lookup yields CDR1 SGHRS and CDR2 YFSETQ. The PCR used 60 Vbeta and 13 Jbeta primers. The data were produced by immunoSEQ multiplex PCR, yet TCRdb's version contains in-frame clones alone and is incomplete. The sample yields 150,000 to 200,000 clones, around 68% seen once. Regarding the study as a whole: Of the V segments, some could not be distinguished, including TRBV6-2 and TRBV6-3, and were excluded.

Sequencing was performed on PBMCs. The chain combines TRBV5-1 with TRBJ2-5; 8 bases agree with TRBD2. The clonotype originates from a girl aged 5 to 17 in good health and CMV-seronegative. CDR3 bases: TGCGCCAGCAGCTCTACTAGCGGTCCAGAGACCCAGTACTTC. It yields the protein CASSSTSGPETQYF.